One and the same sample provided the 5 T cell receptor beta chains below, sequenced in a study of OX40 agonist ivuxolimab in advanced cancers. Clones were sequenced by immunoSEQ multiplex PCR, and TCRdb holds only the in-frame ones, with some missing. The sample shows some 66,000 clones, roughly 90% of them seen only once. The sample consisted of CD4+ or CD8+ T cells sorted from blood, taken in a trial of the OX40 agonist ivuxolimab. The receptors were sampled from an adult with an advanced solid tumor such as melanoma, head and neck, liver or kidney cancer.

The CDR3 nucleotides are TGCGCCAGCAGCTACCTTGGGGGGATAAGCTCCTACGAGCAGTACTTC. Translation: CASSYLGGISSYEQYF. The chain links TRBV5-1 to TRBJ2-7, with a tentative D call TRBD2 (6 bases). V lost 3 bases and J lost 0, with 16 bases in between. This CDR3 is built from 16 residues. Germline CDR1 SGHRS, CDR2 YFSETQ.

The chain recombines TRBV5-4 with TRBJ2-3; 11 bases line up with TRBD2. This CDR3 comprises 20 residues. CDR1 SGHNT and CDR2 YYREEE come from the germline V gene (reference sequence). J lost 1 base, V lost 4 bases, and 17 bases had no gene match. In DNA form, the CDR3 reads TGTGCCAGCAGCATATCGACTAGCGGGGTCCGGTTAGGTGGCACAGATACGCAGTATTTT. Its translation: CASSISTSGVRLGGTDTQYF.

Remarks on this clone: Different DNA sequences within this sample yield the same CDR3. This chain links TRBV5-1 with TRBJ2-5; TRBD2 matches at 12 bases. J was trimmed by 4 bases and V by 6 bases; bases with no gene match: 7. CDR3 length: 15 residues. CDR1 is SGHRS and CDR2 is YFSETQ in the germline V gene. CDR3 nucleotides: TGCGCCAGCAACCGCCTAGCGGGAGGGCCAGAGACCCAGTACTTC. Its protein is CASNRLAGGPETQYF. Together with reference TRBV5-1 and TRBJ2-5, the CDR3 gives the full variable domain: KAGVTQTPRYLIKTRGQQVTLSCSPISGHRSVSWYQQTPGQGLQFLFEYFSETQRNKGNFPGRFSGRQFSNSRSEMNVSTLELGDSALYLCASNRLAGGPETQYFGPGTRLLVL.

The chain recombines TRBV2 with TRBJ2-5; D is possibly TRBD2 (6 bases). The germline V gene has CDR1 SNHLY and CDR2 FYNNEI. The CDR3 totals 14 residues. The V end was cut by 8 bases, the J end by 5 bases, with 18 bases between. CDR3 sequence: CASWLGGVTETQYF. Written as DNA, the CDR3 is TGTGCCAGCTGGCTGGGGGGAGTAACGGAGACCCAGTACTTC.

This sequence joins TRBV5-4 and TRBJ2-5; D is perhaps TRBD2 (5 bases). The V and J ends lost 3 bases and 2 bases respectively, with 14 bases between them. This CDR3 has 15 residues. CDR1 and CDR2 from the germline V gene are SGHNT and YYREEE (reference sequence). CDR3 nucleotides: TGTGCCAGCAGCTACCTCTTAAGCGGTCAAGAGACCCAGTACTTC. It yields the protein CASSYLLSGQETQYF.